This TCR beta chain was identified in a study of cytomegalovirus exposure and HLA in healthy donors. As concerns this clone: Its antigen remains unknown.

Study-wide points: Serostatus for CMV was the only available immune exposure information.

Germline CDR1 SGHVS, CDR2 FQNEAQ. V lost 1 base to trimming and J lost 6 bases, with 7 bases between them. The CDR3 has 13 amino acids. The primer mix had 60 Vbeta and 13 Jbeta primers. Sequenced by immunoSEQ multiplex PCR; TCRdb stores in-frame clones only, minus some. The table shows fewer than 180,000 clones, with about 64% occurring only once. The clonotype originates from a woman aged 55-69 years in good health and CMV-seropositive. Sequenced sample: PBMCs. The V gene is TRBV7-8, the J gene TRBJ2-1, with D hard to call. The CDR3: CASSLGQVNEQFF. In DNA form, the CDR3 reads TGTGCCAGCAGCTTAGGGCAGGTCAATGAGCAGTTCTTC.